This T cell receptor (beta chain) is from a study of T cell responses to AZD1222 COVID-19 vaccine. CDR3 length: 14 residues. V was cut by 3 bases and J by 5 bases, with 11 bases left in between. From germline, CDR1 is MRHNA and CDR2 SNTAGT. The study's findings and limits: Spike as a whole was targeted by vaccine-associated CD4 TCRs, dominant at 160-218 and 743-854. Baseline antibody screening turned up just five to seven seropositive AZD1222 recipients.

The data were produced by immunoSEQ multiplex PCR, yet TCRdb's version contains in-frame clones alone and is incomplete. The profile shows 95,000 to 150,000 clones, 80% to 90% of them singletons. As regards this clone: Its antigen is not identified.

Sequences were derived from peripheral blood, sampled on day 0 of MenACWY control vaccination. The sequence came from an adult in good health. This rearrangement joins TRBV6-4 to TRBJ2-1, with D uncertain. The CDR3 DNA sequence: TGTGCCAGCAGTGAAGATGGAGAACACAATGAGCAGTTCTTC. This gives the protein CASSEDGEHNEQFF.